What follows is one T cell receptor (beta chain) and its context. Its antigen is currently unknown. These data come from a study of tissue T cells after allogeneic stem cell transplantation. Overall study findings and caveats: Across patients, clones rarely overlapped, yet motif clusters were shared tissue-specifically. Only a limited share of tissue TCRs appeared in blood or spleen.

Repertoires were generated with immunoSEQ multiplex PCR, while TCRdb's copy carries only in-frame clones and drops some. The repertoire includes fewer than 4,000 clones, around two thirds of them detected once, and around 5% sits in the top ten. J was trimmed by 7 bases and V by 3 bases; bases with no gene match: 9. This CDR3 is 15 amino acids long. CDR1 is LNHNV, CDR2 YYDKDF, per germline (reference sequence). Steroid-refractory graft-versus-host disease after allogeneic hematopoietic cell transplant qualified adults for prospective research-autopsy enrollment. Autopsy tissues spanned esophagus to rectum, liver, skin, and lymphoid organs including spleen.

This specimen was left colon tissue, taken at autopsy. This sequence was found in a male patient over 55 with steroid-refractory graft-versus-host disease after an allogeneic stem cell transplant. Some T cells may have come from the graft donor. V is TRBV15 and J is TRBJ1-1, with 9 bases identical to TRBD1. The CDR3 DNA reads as TGTGCCACCAGCAGCTACGGGACAGGGAACGATGAAGCTTTCTTT. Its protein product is CATSSYGTGNDEAFF.